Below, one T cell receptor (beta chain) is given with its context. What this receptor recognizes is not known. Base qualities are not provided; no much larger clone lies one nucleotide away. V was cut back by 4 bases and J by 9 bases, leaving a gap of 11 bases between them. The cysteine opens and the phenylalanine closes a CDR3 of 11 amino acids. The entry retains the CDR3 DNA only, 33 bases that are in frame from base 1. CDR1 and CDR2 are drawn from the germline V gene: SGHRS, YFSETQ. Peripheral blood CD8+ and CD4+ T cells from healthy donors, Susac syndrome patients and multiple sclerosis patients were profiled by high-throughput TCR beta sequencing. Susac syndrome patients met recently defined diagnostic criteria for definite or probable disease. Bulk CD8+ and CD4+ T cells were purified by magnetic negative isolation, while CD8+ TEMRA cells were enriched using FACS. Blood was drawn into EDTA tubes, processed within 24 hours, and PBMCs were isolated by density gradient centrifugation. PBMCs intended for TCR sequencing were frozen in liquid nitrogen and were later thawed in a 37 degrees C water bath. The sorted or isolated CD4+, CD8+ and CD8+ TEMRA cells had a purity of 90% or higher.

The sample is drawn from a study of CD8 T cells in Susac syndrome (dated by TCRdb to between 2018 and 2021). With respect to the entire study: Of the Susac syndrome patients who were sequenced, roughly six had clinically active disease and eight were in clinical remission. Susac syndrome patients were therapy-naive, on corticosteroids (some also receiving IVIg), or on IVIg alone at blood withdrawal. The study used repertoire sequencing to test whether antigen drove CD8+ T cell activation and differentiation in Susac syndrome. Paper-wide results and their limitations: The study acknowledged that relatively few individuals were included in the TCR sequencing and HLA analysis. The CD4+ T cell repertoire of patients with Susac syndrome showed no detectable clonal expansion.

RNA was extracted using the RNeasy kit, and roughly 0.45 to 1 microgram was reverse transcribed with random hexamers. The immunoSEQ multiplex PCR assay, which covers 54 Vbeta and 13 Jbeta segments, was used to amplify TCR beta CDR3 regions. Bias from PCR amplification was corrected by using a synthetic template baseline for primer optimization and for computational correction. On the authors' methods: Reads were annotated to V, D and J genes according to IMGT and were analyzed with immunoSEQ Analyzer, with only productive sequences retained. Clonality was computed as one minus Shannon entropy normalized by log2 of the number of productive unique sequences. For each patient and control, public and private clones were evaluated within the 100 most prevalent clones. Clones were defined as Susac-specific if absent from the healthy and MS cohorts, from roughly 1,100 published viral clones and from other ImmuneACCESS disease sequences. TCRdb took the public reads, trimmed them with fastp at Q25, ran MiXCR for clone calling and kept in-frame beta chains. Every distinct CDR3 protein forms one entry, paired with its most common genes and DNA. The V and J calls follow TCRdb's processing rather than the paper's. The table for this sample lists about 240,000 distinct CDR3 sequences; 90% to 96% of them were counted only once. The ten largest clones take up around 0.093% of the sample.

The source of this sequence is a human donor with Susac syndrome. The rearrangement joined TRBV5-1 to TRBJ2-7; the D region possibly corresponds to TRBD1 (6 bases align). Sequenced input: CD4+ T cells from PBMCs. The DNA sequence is TGCGCCAGCAGCATGGGGGCCGGGCAGTACTTC. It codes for CASSMGAGQYF.